This TCR beta chain appears in the sequencing data of a study of T cell responses to AZD1222 COVID-19 vaccine. The repertoire was sequenced with immunoSEQ multiplex PCR; TCRdb's copy has only in-frame clones and lacks some. The table records about 180,000 clones, 70% to 90% of them present only once. The V end was cut by 3 bases, the J end by 0 bases, with 14 bases between. This CDR3 region has 16 residues. The germline CDR1 and CDR2 sequences are SEHNR and FQNEAQ (reference sequence). This clonotype was sampled from an adult in good health. This chain uses TRBV7-9 with TRBJ1-1; no clear D. The sequences come from peripheral blood, collected on day 0 of AZD1222 vaccination. The CDR3, as DNA: TGTGCCAGCAGCTTGGGCGGCAGAACCATGAACACTGAAGCTTTCTTT. It yields the protein CASSLGGRTMNTEAFF.